The present T cell receptor beta chain was sequenced within a study of shared clonotypes between healthy human individuals. At the level of the study: Per donor, three plates held CD4 naive cells, three held CD4 memory, two held CD8 naive and one held CD8 memory. Broader study findings: A small donor pool kept down the genetic and exposure-history diversity that was represented. It was observed that around 5% of naive CD4 clonotypes were shared across a handful of donors.

Original processing methods: Junction-only sequences produced by ImmunoSEQ had no quality scores, so filtering differed. Using immunoSEQ multiplex PCR, the repertoire was profiled, and TCRdb retains in-frame clones only, with some absent. That table is the source of V, J and clone size, and D and trimming were worked out from the DNA. The sample holds about 190,000 clones, about 68% seen once. To note about this clone: Its cognate antigen is unknown.

The CDR3 contains 18 residues. Germline CDR1 and CDR2: MDHEN and SYDVKM. J lost 1 base, V lost 7 bases, and 13 bases had no gene match. The clonotype comes from a man aged 30 to 45 in good health. Material for sequencing was memory CD4+ T cells sorted from blood. Subset given: CD45RA-negative fraction. The V gene is TRBV28, the J gene TRBJ2-7; 13 bases agree with TRBD2. The CDR3 reads CASTAGTSGIPSSYEQYF. In DNA, the CDR3 is TGTGCCAGCACCGCGGGGACTAGCGGGATTCCATCATCCTACGAGCAGTACTTC.